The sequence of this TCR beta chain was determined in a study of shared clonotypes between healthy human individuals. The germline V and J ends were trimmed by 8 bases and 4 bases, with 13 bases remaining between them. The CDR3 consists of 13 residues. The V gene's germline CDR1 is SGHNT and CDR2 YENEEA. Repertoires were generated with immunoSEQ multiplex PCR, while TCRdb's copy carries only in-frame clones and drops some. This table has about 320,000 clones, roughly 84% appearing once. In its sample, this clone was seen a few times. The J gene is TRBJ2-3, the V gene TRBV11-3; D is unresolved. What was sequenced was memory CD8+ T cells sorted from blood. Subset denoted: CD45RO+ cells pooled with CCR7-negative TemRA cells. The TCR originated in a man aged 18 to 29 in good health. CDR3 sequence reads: CASGAGSADTQYF. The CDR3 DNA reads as TGTGCCAGCGGTGCTGGGTCGGCAGATACGCAGTATTTT.